These 17 T cell receptor beta chains were sequenced from one sample in a study of T cells in Graves' hyperthyroidism and ophthalmopathy (dated by TCRdb to the late 2010s). The library was prepared using multiplex PCR. The sequencing machine was an Illumina HiSeq 2000. TCR beta CDR3 regions were amplified from RNA transcripts. The TCR CDR3 was subjected to a first round of RT-PCR using the HTBI primer set and the Qiagen OneStep RT-PCR kit. TCRdb applied fastp at Q25 and MiXCR to the public reads, then kept only in-frame beta chains. Each entry merges the rows of one CDR3 protein and shows their most common DNA and genes. The sample table records some 740,000 distinct CDR3 sequences; 14% of these occur just once. The ten largest clones represent about 9.4% of the sample. The material sequenced was blood. The receptor set was obtained from a woman in her late teens or twenties with Graves' hyperthyroidism.

This clonotype was counted a few times. The chain carries TRBV27 and TRBJ1-2; maybe TRBD1 (5 bases). The V and J ends lost 2 bases and 3 bases respectively, with 13 bases between them. This CDR3 has 15 residues. CDR1 MNHEY and CDR2 SMNVEV come from the germline V gene (reference sequence). The CDR3 region has the DNA TGTGCCAGCAGTTTAGGGGCGCCAGGCCACTATGGCTACACCTTC. It codes for CASSLGAPGHYGYTF.

This clonotype was counted between two and nine times. J is TRBJ2-5 and V is TRBV7-9; D remains unclear. V was trimmed by 11 bases and J by 2 bases, leaving 9 bases between them. The CDR3 is made up of 11 amino acids. Germline loops: CDR1 SEHNR, CDR2 FQNEAQ (reference sequence). The CDR3 DNA follows: TGTGCCTTTGATATTCAAGAGACCCAGTACTTC. Translating gives CAFDIQETQYF.

This clonotype has just a few counts. This rearrangement joins TRBV5-1 to TRBJ2-1; D remains ambiguous. CDR3 length: 13 amino acids. The ends were cut back, 5 bases at V and 5 bases at J, with 11 bases in the middle. The germline V gene has CDR1 SGHRS and CDR2 YFSETQ. For the CDR3, the DNA is TGCGCCAGCAGAACGGTTAGGAACAATGAGCAGTTCTTC. Its translation is CASRTVRNNEQFF.

This clonotype occurred many times. The chain combines TRBV7-9 with TRBJ2-7; maybe TRBD2 (6 bases). The length of the CDR3 is 14 residues. Trimming removed 4 bases at V and 0 bases at J, with 10 bases between. Germline V gene data show CDR1 as SEHNR and CDR2 as FQNEAQ (reference sequence). CDR3 in amino acids: CASSYRDFSYEQYF. The CDR3 nucleotides read TGTGCCAGCAGCTACCGGGACTTCTCCTACGAGCAGTACTTC. The full variable domain, its missing parts supplied by reference TRBV7-9 and TRBJ2-7, is DTGVSQNPRHKITKRGQNVTFRCDPISEHNRLYWYRQTLGQGPEFLTYFQNEAQLEKSRLLSDRFSAERPKGSFSTLEIQRTEQGDSAMYLCASSYRDFSYEQYFGPGTRLTVT.

The chain employs TRBV3-1 and TRBJ1-5; TRBD1 is a possible D gene (6 bases). The germline gives CDR1 LGHDT, CDR2 YNNKEL (reference sequence). V dropped 1 base and J dropped 6 bases, with 7 bases sitting between them. This CDR3 spans 13 amino acids. The DNA for the CDR3 is TGTGCCAGCAGCCAAGGGGGGGCTCAGCCCCAGCATTTT. This codes for CASSQGGAQPQHF. Looking up the rest from reference TRBV3-1 and TRBJ1-5 gives the full variable domain: DTAVSQTPKYLVTQMGNDKSIKCEQNLGHDTMYWYKQDSKKFLKIMFSYNNKELIINETVPNRFSPKSPDKAHLNLHINSLELGDSAVYFCASSQGGAQPQHFGDGTRLSIL.

The chain uses TRBV20-1 and TRBJ2-3; D uncertain. The CDR3 is 13 amino acids. Trimming pared 5 bases from V and 6 bases from J, leaving 15 bases between. Germline values: CDR1 DFQATT, CDR2 SNEGSKA (reference sequence). The CDR3, as DNA: TGCAGTGCTCCCCACACCAGCTTGGATACGCAGTATTTT. Translating gives CSAPHTSLDTQYF.

This clonotype was counted a few times. The J gene is TRBJ2-5, the V gene TRBV3-1; either TRBD1 or TRBD2 may supply D (5 bases each). V was shortened by 1 base and J by 3 bases, with 21 bases between the two germline ends. The CDR3 has 18 residues. Germline V gives CDR1 LGHDT, CDR2 YNNKEL (reference sequence). The CDR3, as DNA: TGTGCCAGCAGCCAAGGGACAATATTGTTTAGCGCCGAAGAGACCCAGTACTTC. This gives the protein CASSQGTILFSAEETQYF.

This clonotype showed up just a few times. The rearrangement joins TRBV20-1 to TRBJ2-1; TRBD2 matches at 7 bases. Trimming cost V 0 bases and J 4 bases; bases outside gene matches: 9. Germline lookup yields CDR1 DFQATT and CDR2 SNEGSKA (reference sequence). This CDR3 is 16 amino acids long. The CDR3: CSARDPPSGVYNEQFF. CDR3 bases: TGCAGTGCTAGAGACCCACCGAGCGGGGTGTACAATGAGCAGTTCTTC.

This clonotype showed up many times. Here the CDR3 reads CASSFSGPSTDTQYF. The CDR3 coding sequence is TGTGCCAGCAGTTTTAGCGGGCCTAGCACAGATACGCAGTATTTT. The chain is built from TRBV13 and TRBJ2-3; TRBD2 agrees at 7 bases. This CDR3 spans 15 amino acids. The trim removed 6 bases at V and 0 bases at J, leaving 6 bases unmatched. From germline, CDR1 is PRHDT and CDR2 FYEKMQ (reference sequence).

This clonotype was counted at least ten times. The chain employs TRBV20-1 and TRBJ2-7; 7 bases align to TRBD1. Germline V gene lookup returns CDR1 DFQATT and CDR2 SNEGSKA (reference sequence). V lost 0 bases to trimming and J lost 2 bases; unmatched junction nucleotides: 7. This CDR3 is built from 15 residues. The CDR3 reads CSARDEPTGPYEQYF. The DNA for the CDR3 is TGCAGTGCTAGAGATGAACCGACAGGGCCCTACGAGCAGTACTTC.

This chain connects TRBV5-1 to TRBJ1-3, with D possibly matching TRBD1 (5 bases). This CDR3 contains 14 residues. Germline CDR1 SGHRS, CDR2 YFSETQ. Trimming took off 0 bases at V and 11 bases at J, with 15 bases between the two ends. DNA of the CDR3: TGCGCCAGCAGCTTGGAGGGACCGGTAAGAGCCATATATTTT. Translation: CASSLEGPVRAIYF.

This clonotype was recorded many times. This chain links TRBV10-3 with TRBJ2-1, with TRBD1 matching over 7 bases. Germline loops: CDR1 ENHRY, CDR2 SYGVKD. The CDR3 has 16 residues. V trimming: 2 bases; J trimming: 4 bases; junction bases outside the gene matches: 8. The CDR3 coding sequence is TGTGCCATCAGTGAGGGTCGACAGGGCAGATACAATGAGCAGTTCTTC. Translation: CAISEGRQGRYNEQFF.

V gene TRBV7-2 combines with J gene TRBJ2-3; 7 bases are a match to TRBD2. V lost 5 bases, J lost 2 bases, and 4 bases stayed unmatched. Looked up from germline, CDR1 is SGHTA and CDR2 is FQGNSA. The CDR3 has 14 residues. This CDR3 is CASSPGTITDTQYF. DNA of the CDR3: TGTGCCAGCAGCCCGGGGACTATCACAGATACGCAGTATTTT. Looking up the rest from reference TRBV7-2 and TRBJ2-3 gives the full variable domain: GAGVSQSPSNKVTEKGKDVELRCDPISGHTALYWYRQSLGQGLEFLIYFQGNSAPDKSGLPSDRFSAERTGGSVSTLTIQRTQQEDSAVYLCASSPGTITDTQYFGPGTRLTVL.

The sample holds many counts of this clonotype. The V and J genes are TRBV11-2 and TRBJ2-1; 8 nucleotides agree with TRBD2. Germline CDR1 reads SGHAT; CDR2 reads FQNNGV. The V segment lost 1 base and the J segment 2 bases; nucleotides outside the gene matches: 4. CDR3 length: 16 amino acids. Here the CDR3 DNA reads TGTGCCAGCAGCTTAGTAGCGGGACGACCCTACAATGAGCAGTTCTTC. This gives the protein CASSLVAGRPYNEQFF.

At least ten counts were recorded for this clonotype. The chain combines TRBV7-9 with TRBJ2-5, with unresolved D. Trimming took off 8 bases at V and 0 bases at J, with 10 bases between the two ends. The CDR3 contains 13 residues. CDR1 SEHNR and CDR2 FQNEAQ come from the germline V gene (reference sequence). In DNA form, the CDR3 reads TGTGCCAGCGGTAAGAAGAACCAAGAGACCCAGTACTTC. Protein: CASGKKNQETQYF.

The V call is TRBV20-1, the J call TRBJ2-2; D may be TRBD1 (5 bases). CDR1 is DFQATT and CDR2 is SNEGSKA in the germline V gene (reference sequence). The CDR3 is made up of 15 amino acids. Deletions cut 6 bases from V and 4 bases from J, with 18 bases between. Written as DNA, the CDR3 is TGCAGTGCACCAAAAAGGGGCACCGGCACCGGGGAGCTGTTTTTT. The encoded protein is CSAPKRGTGTGELFF.

This clonotype was seen many times. The chain carries TRBV5-6 and TRBJ2-3; TRBD1 agrees at 8 bases. Looked up from germline, CDR1 is SGHDT and CDR2 is YYEEEE. CDR3 length equals 15 residues. The V segment lost 0 bases and the J segment 4 bases; nucleotides outside the gene matches: 4. CDR3 DNA: TGTGCCAGCAGCTTGGGGACAGGGAATCCAGATACGCAGTATTTT. It translates to CASSLGTGNPDTQYF. Complete variable domain (other parts from reference TRBV5-6 and TRBJ2-3): DAGVTQSPTHLIKTRGQQVTLRCSPKSGHDTVSWYQQALGQGPQFIFQYYEEEERQRGNFPDRFSGHQFPNYSSELNVNALLLGDSALYLCASSLGTGNPDTQYFGPGTRLTVL.